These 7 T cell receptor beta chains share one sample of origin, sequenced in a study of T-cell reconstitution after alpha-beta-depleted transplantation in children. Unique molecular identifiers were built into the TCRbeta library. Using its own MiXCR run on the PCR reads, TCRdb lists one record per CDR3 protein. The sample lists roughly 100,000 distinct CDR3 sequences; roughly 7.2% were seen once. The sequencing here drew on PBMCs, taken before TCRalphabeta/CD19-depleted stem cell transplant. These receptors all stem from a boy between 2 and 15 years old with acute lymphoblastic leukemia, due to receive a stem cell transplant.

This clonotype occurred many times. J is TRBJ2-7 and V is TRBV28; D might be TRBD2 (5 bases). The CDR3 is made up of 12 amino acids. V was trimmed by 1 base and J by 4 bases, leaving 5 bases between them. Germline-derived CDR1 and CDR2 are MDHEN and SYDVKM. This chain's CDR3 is CASSLSGYEQYF. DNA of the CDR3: TGTGCCAGCAGTTTATCGGGGTACGAGCAGTACTTC.

The DNA for the CDR3 is TGCGCCAGCAGCCAAGACCTAGCGGGGGGAACTTACGAGCAGTACTTC. This sequence encodes CASSQDLAGGTYEQYF. This sequence joins TRBV4-1 and TRBJ2-7, with 11 bases identical to TRBD2. CDR3 length: 16 residues. Germline values: CDR1 MGHRA, CDR2 YSYEKL. With 0 bases clipped from V and 4 bases from J, the junction kept 5 bases outside the gene matches.

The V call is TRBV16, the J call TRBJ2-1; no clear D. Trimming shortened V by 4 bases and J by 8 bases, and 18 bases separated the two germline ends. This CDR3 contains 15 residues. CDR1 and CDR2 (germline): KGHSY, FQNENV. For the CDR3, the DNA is TGTGCCAGCAGCCGACGTGTAGGGTTAAGGTATGAGCAGTTCTTC. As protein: CASSRRVGLRYEQFF.

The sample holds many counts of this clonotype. The CDR3 DNA sequence: TGTGCCAGCAGCCAAGGTGCAGGACGCCTTTACGAGCAGTACTTC. Translation: CASSQGAGRLYEQYF. The gene calls are TRBV3-1 and TRBJ2-7; D remains unclear. Trimming stripped 1 base from V and 4 bases from J, with 14 bases between. The germline V gene encodes CDR1 LGHDT and CDR2 YNNKEL (reference sequence). The CDR3 length is 15 residues.

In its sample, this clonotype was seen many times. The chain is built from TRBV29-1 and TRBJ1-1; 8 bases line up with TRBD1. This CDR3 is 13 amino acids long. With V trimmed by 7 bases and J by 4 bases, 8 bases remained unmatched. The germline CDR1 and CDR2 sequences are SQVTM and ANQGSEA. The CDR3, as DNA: TGCAGCGCTTCACCTACAGGGGGCACTGAAGCTTTCTTT. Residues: CSASPTGGTEAFF. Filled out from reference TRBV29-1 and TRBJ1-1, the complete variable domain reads SAVISQKPSRDICQRGTSLTIQCQVDSQVTMMFWYRQQPGQSLTLIATANQGSEATYESGFVIDKFPISRPNLTFSTLTVSNMSPEDSSIYLCSASPTGGTEAFFGQGTRLTVV.

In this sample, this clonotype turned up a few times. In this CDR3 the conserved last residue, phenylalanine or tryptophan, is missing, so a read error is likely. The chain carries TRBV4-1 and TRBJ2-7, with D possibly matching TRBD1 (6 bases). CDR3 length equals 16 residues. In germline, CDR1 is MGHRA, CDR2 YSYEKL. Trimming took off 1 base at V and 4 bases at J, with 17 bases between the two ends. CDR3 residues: CASSQGPTGWIYEQYS. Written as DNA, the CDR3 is TGCGCCAGCAGCCAAGGTCCGACAGGCTGGATATACGAGCAGTACTCC.

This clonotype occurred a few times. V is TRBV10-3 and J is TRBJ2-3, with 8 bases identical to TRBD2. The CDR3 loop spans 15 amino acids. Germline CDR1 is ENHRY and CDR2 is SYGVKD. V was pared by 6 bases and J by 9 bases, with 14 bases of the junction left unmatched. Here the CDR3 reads CAISPPVRGGETQYF. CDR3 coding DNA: TGTGCCATCAGCCCCCCGGTCCGGGGGGGCGAAACGCAGTATTTT.